This entry features one T cell receptor beta chain sequence. Its antigen is currently not known. The sample holds no much larger clone one base away, and base qualities are not on file. Using the deep immunoSEQ assay, multiplex PCR amplified TCR CDR3 regions from genomic DNA. Extracted genomic DNA from each cell subset was distributed evenly across all wells of several immunoSEQ 96-well plates, and each plate was treated as a replicate. For sorted subsets, about 0.2 ug genomic DNA, equal to about 30,000 T cell genomes, was loaded into each replicate PCR. Purified libraries were measured with a Qubit 3.0 fluorometer, size-checked on a Bioanalyzer 2100, and measured again with the KAPA Library Quantification kit. A separate single-read 150-cycle Illumina NextSeq 550 flow cell was used to sequence each immunoSEQ 96-well plate. Concerning the study's data processing: Because the immunoSEQ output included only junctional sequences and no quality scores, the filtering could not be the same as the filtering used for full-length reads. Sequences were annotated with PyIR, a Python wrapper for IgBLAST v1.9, and V/J genes and CDR3 were assigned using IMGT germline references. Reads with weak V/J assignments (E-value above 1e-6), missing CDR3, stop codons, out-of-frame junctions, or ambiguous translated residues were removed. V3J clonotypes were defined as sequences sharing an identical inferred V gene, J gene, and CDR3 amino acid sequence. The percentage overlap between two repertoires was calculated by dividing the number of shared unique clonotypes by the size of the smaller repertoire. Repertoire richness was assessed with RTK rarefaction, the Chao1 estimator, and Recon v2.1 estimates of unobserved clonotypes. Generation probabilities were computed with OLGA for all TCRbeta clonotypes obtained by the gDNA method from four donors. Held by TCRdb, this immuneACCESS table contains in-frame sequences only and omits some clones. Under half of the omission traces to an unresolved V gene where checked; the cause of the rest is unknown. D and trimming come from the DNA, and the V and J calls and clone size come from that table. The sample has approximately 2,000,000 clones on record, over 85% of them singletons. Clones ranked in the top ten supply about 1.7% of the sample.

The cysteine opens and the phenylalanine closes a CDR3 of 18 amino acids. Only CDR3 DNA remains: 54 bases, in frame from the first base. V ends up 8 bases short and J 4 bases short, with an unmatched junction base count of 19. CDR1 and CDR2 (SNHLY, FYNNEI) derive from the germline V gene. The data derive from a study of shared clonotypes between healthy human individuals (dated by TCRdb to 2019 to 2021). Broadly, across the study: The cohort comprised two women and a few men aged 18 to 49 years. To increase sequencing depth and limit assay-specific biases, TCR repertoire library preparation and sequencing were carried out by different laboratories using diverse techniques. Blood TCR repertoires of five healthy adults were deeply sequenced to estimate repertoire size and the extent of clonotype sharing between individuals. For each donor, CD4 naive and CD4 memory were each run on three plates, CD8 naive on two plates, and CD8 memory on one plate. Per donor, leukapheresis produced somewhere between about 0.94 and 9 billion PBMCs.

CD8 naive samples were CD45RO-negative cells positively selected for CCR7, giving a CD45RA+CCR7+ population that excluded TemRA cells. Healthy HIV-negative adults with no recently reported acute infections or vaccinations were included as donors. Every donor was a Caucasian adult living in Nashville, Tennessee, USA. Blood was collected by leukapheresis, and PBMCs were isolated by Ficoll-Histopaque density gradient centrifugation and then cryopreserved in liquid nitrogen vapor phase. Analytical flow cytometry was used to check the purity and quantity of every magnetically sorted T cell population. Genomic DNA was isolated from every sorted fraction and measured by UV absorbance on a Nanodrop 2000c. Summary of the overall study and its limitations: Even with the large sequencing depth, rarefaction of the sorted-subset datasets indicated that sequencing was incomplete. Approximately 5% of naive CD4, 3% to 3.5% of naive CD8, 2.3% of memory CD4, and 0.35% to 0.5% of memory CD8 clonotypes were shared across a handful of donors. Because the study included only a small number of donors, the genetic and exposure-history diversity represented was limited. Pairwise subsampling indicated that sequencing depth was expected to affect the degree of clonotype sharing among donors. Clonotypes shared by all four sorted-subset donors showed higher generation probabilities than non-shared clonotypes. Sampling was restricted to blood, and TCR repertoires in tissues likely differ from the TCR repertoires found in blood. Larger estimated clonotype richness was generally found for naive subsets than for memory subsets.

Sequencing used naive CD8+ T cells from PBMCs. The cell subset or site label corresponds to: CD45RA+CCR7+. This sequence uses TRBV2 and TRBJ2-2; TRBD2 aligns with 7 central bases. This sequence originates from a man between 18 and 29 years old in good health. Some clones in this sample may be carry-over from other donors' samples. At the DNA level, the sequence is TGTGCCAGCTCTTTAGACGTCGGACTAGGCGGCGGCACCGGGGAGCTGTTTTTT. This gives the protein CASSLDVGLGGGTGELFF.